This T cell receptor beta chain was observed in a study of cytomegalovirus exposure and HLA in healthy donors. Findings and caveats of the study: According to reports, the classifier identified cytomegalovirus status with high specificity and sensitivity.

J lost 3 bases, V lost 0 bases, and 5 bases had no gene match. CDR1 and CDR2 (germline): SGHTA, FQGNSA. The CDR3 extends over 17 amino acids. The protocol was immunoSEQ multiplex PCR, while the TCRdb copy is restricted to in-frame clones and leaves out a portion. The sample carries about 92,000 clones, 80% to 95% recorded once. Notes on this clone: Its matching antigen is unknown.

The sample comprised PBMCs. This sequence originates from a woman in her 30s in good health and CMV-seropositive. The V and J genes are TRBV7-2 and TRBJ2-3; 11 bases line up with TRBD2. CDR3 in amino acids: CASSLALAGGWTDTQYF. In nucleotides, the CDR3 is TGTGCCAGCAGCTTAGCCCTAGCGGGAGGATGGACAGATACGCAGTATTTT.